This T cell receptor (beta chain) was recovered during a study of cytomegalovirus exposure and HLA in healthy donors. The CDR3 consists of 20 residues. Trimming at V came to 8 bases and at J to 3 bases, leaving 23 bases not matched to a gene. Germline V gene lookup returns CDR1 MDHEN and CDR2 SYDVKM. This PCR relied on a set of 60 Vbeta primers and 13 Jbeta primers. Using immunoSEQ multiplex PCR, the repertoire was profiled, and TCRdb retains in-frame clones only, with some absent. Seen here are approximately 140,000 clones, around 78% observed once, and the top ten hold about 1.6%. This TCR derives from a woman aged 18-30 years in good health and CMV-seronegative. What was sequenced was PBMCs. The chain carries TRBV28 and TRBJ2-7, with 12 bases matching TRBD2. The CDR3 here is CASGHRGGIETSGSIYEQYF. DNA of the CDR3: TGTGCCAGCGGGCATAGGGGCGGTATCGAGACTAGCGGGAGCATCTACGAGCAGTACTTC. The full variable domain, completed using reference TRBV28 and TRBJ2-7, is DVKVTQSSRYLVKRTGEKVFLECVQDMDHENMFWYRQDPGLGLRLIYFSYDVKMKEKGDIPEGYSVSREKKERFSLILESASTNQTSMYLCASGHRGGIETSGSIYEQYFGPGTRLTVT.